The rows below give T cell receptor beta chains drawn from one sample of a study of blood T cell repertoires in COVID-19. The table came from immunoSEQ multiplex PCR; TCRdb's copy has only in-frame clones and leaves some out. The profile shows under 50,000 clones, roughly nine tenths of them singletons. Sequences were obtained from peripheral blood. These receptors all stem from a man aged 70 or older with active COVID-19. Each CDR3 is given without its conserved first and last residue. The order of the fields is CDR3 length, V gene, CDR3 protein.

14 | TRBV10-3 | AISESQGGARNEQF
13 | TRBV6-2/TRBV6-3 | ASSYSSPRAYEQY
10 | TRBV19 | ASSMRREGRY
13 | TRBV7-8 | ASTQTGGRTGELF
12 | TRBV18 | ASSLSDNNNEQF
12 | TRBV25-1 | ASVGRGGPYEQY
11 | TRBV28 | ASLTGGSYEQY
15 | TRBV3-1/TRBV3-2 | ASSPPGGLADYNEQF
11 | TRBV5-1 | ASSVQGDYGYT
14 | TRBV7-2 | ASSPQRPGRNYGYT
14 | TRBV6-5 | ASSFSLGGMNTEAF
14 | TRBV7-6 | ASSSPGGVSTDTQY
13 | TRBV19 | ASSIKRRTANEQF
11 | TRBV2 | ASRGTGQETQY
15 | TRBV4-3 | ASSQDGTSHITDTQY
12 | TRBV5-1 | ASSSTVTNTEAF
13 | TRBV19 | ASSVGRGDTYEQY
14 | TRBV19 | ASSIARDSSYNEQF
13 | TRBV6-2/TRBV6-3 | ASSYATSGSSEQF
14 | TRBV7-2 | ATPSSSGMNTGELF
13 | TRBV6-4 | AIGRRLKWLDTQY
12 | TRBV24-1 | ATRGGLAYGELF
11 | TRBV19 | ASKEGPYNEQF
11 | TRBV5-1 | ASSLTYSYEQY
12 | TRBV11-2 | ASSPSTGGNEQF
9 | TRBV29-1 | SVRGSGELF
12 | TRBV11-1 | ASSLAAGVGGYT
11 | TRBV6-5 | ASSYSGRNGYT
13 | TRBV5-1 | ASMQGAGTYNEQF
10 | TRBV5-1 | ASRKTLDEQF
16 | TRBV14 | ASSQDLGLADPRGTQY
14 | TRBV27 | ASSLAPERTLYGYT
12 | TRBV7-9 | ASSFPGLPYEQY
13 | TRBV4-2 | ASSQDRTGIYGYT
14 | TRBV5-1 | ASSLPGTSGSHEQY
14 | TRBV6-6 | ASSYSTRVLGQPQH
13 | TRBV2 | ASSERGLYTGELF
15 | TRBV11-2 | ASSLGGLAGYQETQY